A selection of T cell receptor beta chains follows, all from one sample in a study of Graves' ophthalmopathy and Graves' hyperthyroidism. TCRdb re-derived calls from the multiplex PCR reads in MiXCR, one entry per CDR3 protein. The sample shows about 390,000 distinct CDR3 sequences, about a sixth of them seen only once. The specimen was peripheral blood. These receptors all stem from an adult woman with stable Graves' hyperthyroidism. The CDR3 runs from the conserved cysteine through the conserved F or W. A D gene is named only where the DNA matches it firmly. Only part of the rows carry a size: once, few, many, or a class if the clone is expanded.

j_gene: TRBJ2-7; abundance: -; d_gene: -; v_gene: TRBV4-1; CDR3aa: CASSQDGLGAADSYEQYF; CDR3nt: TGCGCCAGCAGCCAAGATGGGCTGGGGGCCGCCGACTCCTACGAGCAGTACTTC
j_gene: TRBJ2-5; abundance: many; d_gene: -; v_gene: TRBV27; CDR3aa: CASSLSGGRKTQYF; CDR3nt: TGTGCCAGCAGTTTATCTGGGGGGCGGAAGACCCAGTACTTC
j_gene: TRBJ2-5; abundance: many; d_gene: TRBD1; v_gene: TRBV2; CDR3aa: CASSGRGTETQYF; CDR3nt: TGTGCCAGCAGTGGCAGGGGGACGGAGACCCAGTACTTC
j_gene: TRBJ2-7; abundance: -; d_gene: -; v_gene: TRBV27; CDR3aa: CASSPGPPYYERYF; CDR3nt: TGTGCCAGCTCACCAGGCCCCCCTTACTACGAGCGGTACTTC
j_gene: TRBJ1-1; abundance: many; d_gene: -; v_gene: TRBV20-1; CDR3aa: CSPRGNTEAFF; CDR3nt: TGCAGTCCAAGGGGGAACACTGAAGCTTTCTTT
j_gene: TRBJ2-5; abundance: -; d_gene: TRBD2; v_gene: TRBV3-1; CDR3aa: CASSQDGDYIEETQYF; CDR3nt: TGTGCCAGCAGCCAAGATGGGGACTACATAGAAGAGACCCAGTACTTC
j_gene: TRBJ1-5; abundance: few; d_gene: -; v_gene: TRBV28; CDR3aa: CASTKGGSNQPQHF; CDR3nt: TGTGCCAGCACCAAAGGGGGGAGCAATCAGCCCCAGCATTTT
j_gene: TRBJ2-7; abundance: many; d_gene: TRBD2; v_gene: TRBV20-1; CDR3aa: CSALSVTSGNEQYF; CDR3nt: TGCAGTGCCCTTTCTGTGACTAGCGGGAACGAGCAGTACTTC
j_gene: TRBJ2-5; abundance: many; d_gene: TRBD2; v_gene: TRBV20-1; CDR3aa: CSAGTSGKQETQYF; CDR3nt: TGCAGTGCTGGGACTAGCGGCAAACAAGAGACCCAGTACTTC
j_gene: TRBJ2-5; abundance: many; d_gene: TRBD1; v_gene: TRBV4-1; CDR3aa: CASSQDRGQGETQYF; CDR3nt: TGCGCCAGCAGCCAAGACAGGGGACAGGGAGAGACCCAGTACTTC
j_gene: TRBJ1-1; abundance: many; d_gene: -; v_gene: TRBV14; CDR3aa: CASSQVTRTEAFF; CDR3nt: TGTGCCAGCAGCCAAGTTACGAGGACTGAAGCTTTCTTT
j_gene: TRBJ2-7; abundance: many; d_gene: -; v_gene: TRBV7-2; CDR3aa: CASRLGRNYEQYF; CDR3nt: TGTGCCAGCAGGTTAGGGAGGAACTACGAGCAGTACTTC
j_gene: TRBJ2-5; abundance: few; d_gene: TRBD1; v_gene: TRBV4-1; CDR3aa: CASSQRQGMYQETQYF; CDR3nt: TGCGCCAGCAGCCAGCGACAGGGGATGTACCAAGAGACCCAGTACTTC
j_gene: TRBJ1-5; abundance: many; d_gene: TRBD1; v_gene: TRBV19; CDR3aa: CASSHRGHKHNQPQHF; CDR3nt: TGTGCCAGTAGTCACAGGGGGCACAAGCACAATCAGCCCCAGCATTTT
j_gene: TRBJ2-7; abundance: -; d_gene: -; v_gene: TRBV10-1; CDR3aa: CASSVNTKKALAVSYEQYF; CDR3nt: TGCGCCAGCAGTGTTAATACTAAGAAGGCTTTGGCGGTGTCCTACGAGCAGTACTTC
j_gene: TRBJ1-1; abundance: few; d_gene: -; v_gene: TRBV6-2/TRBV6-3; CDR3aa: CASSRRGMNTEAFF; CDR3nt: TGTGCCAGCAGTCGGAGGGGGATGAACACTGAAGCTTTCTTT
j_gene: TRBJ1-5; abundance: many; d_gene: -; v_gene: TRBV6-1; CDR3aa: CASSPPRDSQPQHF; CDR3nt: TGTGCCAGCAGTCCACCCAGAGATAGTCAGCCCCAGCATTTT
j_gene: TRBJ1-6; abundance: -; d_gene: -; v_gene: TRBV7-8; CDR3aa: CASSLAQKGNSPLHF; CDR3nt: TGTGCCAGCAGCTTAGCCCAGAAGGGTAATTCACCCCTCCACTTT
j_gene: TRBJ2-2; abundance: many; d_gene: -; v_gene: TRBV14; CDR3aa: CASSQVGDRMNTGELFF; CDR3nt: TGTGCCAGCAGCCAAGTCGGAGACCGAATGAACACCGGGGAGCTGTTTTTT
j_gene: TRBJ2-5; abundance: many; d_gene: -; v_gene: TRBV12-5; CDR3aa: CASGLKGQETQYF; CDR3nt: TGTGCTAGTGGTTTGAAGGGGCAAGAGACCCAGTACTTC
j_gene: TRBJ1-2; abundance: many; d_gene: -; v_gene: TRBV12-5; CDR3aa: CASGLGLGYGYTF; CDR3nt: TGTGCTAGTGGTTTGGGTCTGGGCTATGGCTACACCTTC
j_gene: TRBJ2-1; abundance: few; d_gene: -; v_gene: TRBV6-1; CDR3aa: CASSETGRDEQFF; CDR3nt: TGTGCCAGCAGCGAGACAGGGAGGGATGAGCAGTTCTTC
j_gene: TRBJ2-7; abundance: many; d_gene: -; v_gene: TRBV6-1; CDR3aa: CASIDSYLSYEQYF; CDR3nt: TGTGCCAGCATCGACTCGTATCTGTCCTACGAGCAGTACTTC
j_gene: TRBJ2-7; abundance: many; d_gene: TRBD1; v_gene: TRBV12-3/TRBV12-4; CDR3aa: CASSQTGTVAYEQYF; CDR3nt: TGTGCCAGCAGCCAGACTGGGACAGTGGCCTACGAGCAGTACTTC
j_gene: TRBJ1-1; abundance: few; d_gene: -; v_gene: TRBV11-2; CDR3aa: CASSLDWRAAYTEAFF; CDR3nt: TGTGCCAGCAGCTTAGATTGGAGGGCGGCCTACACTGAAGCTTTCTTT
j_gene: TRBJ1-1; abundance: many; d_gene: -; v_gene: TRBV20-1; CDR3aa: CSATRPIQGWQTEAFF; CDR3nt: TGCAGTGCCACCCGGCCAATACAGGGTTGGCAAACTGAAGCTTTCTTT
j_gene: TRBJ1-1; abundance: -; d_gene: -; v_gene: TRBV12-3/TRBV12-4; CDR3aa: CASSLRAGRAFF; CDR3nt: TGTGCCAGCAGTTTACGGGCAGGTCGAGCTTTCTTT
j_gene: TRBJ1-2; abundance: once; d_gene: TRBD1; v_gene: TRBV6-1; CDR3aa: CASSISGTEDGYTF; CDR3nt: TGTGCCAGCAGCATCTCCGGGACAGAGGATGGCTACACCTTC
j_gene: TRBJ1-6; abundance: many; d_gene: -; v_gene: TRBV11-2; CDR3aa: CASSLVRGSHSPLHF; CDR3nt: TGTGCCAGCAGCTTAGTCCGGGGCAGCCATTCACCCCTCCACTTT
j_gene: TRBJ2-7; abundance: many; d_gene: TRBD2; v_gene: TRBV20-1; CDR3aa: CSARDPLAGLYEQYF; CDR3nt: TGCAGTGCTAGAGATCCTCTAGCGGGACTCTACGAGCAGTACTTC
j_gene: TRBJ1-6; abundance: -; d_gene: -; v_gene: TRBV6-1; CDR3aa: CASSEIAGASPLHF; CDR3nt: TGTGCCAGCAGTGAAATCGCCGGGGCCTCACCCCTCCACTTT
j_gene: TRBJ1-5; abundance: many; d_gene: -; v_gene: TRBV6-1; CDR3aa: CASRETSLQRWGYQPQHF; CDR3nt: TGTGCCAGCAGGGAAACTAGCCTACAGCGATGGGGCTACCAGCCCCAGCATTTT
j_gene: TRBJ1-5; abundance: many; d_gene: -; v_gene: TRBV27; CDR3aa: CASSPTGTTNQPQHF; CDR3nt: TGTGCCAGCAGTCCCACGGGGACGACGAATCAGCCCCAGCATTTT
j_gene: TRBJ1-1; abundance: many; d_gene: -; v_gene: TRBV12-3/TRBV12-4; CDR3aa: CASTINLGSGAFF; CDR3nt: TGTGCCAGCACCATCAACCTTGGTTCGGGAGCTTTCTTT
j_gene: TRBJ1-1; abundance: many; d_gene: -; v_gene: TRBV20-1; CDR3aa: CSARVTGRVEAFF; CDR3nt: TGCAGTGCTAGAGTCACGGGCCGAGTCGAAGCTTTCTTT
j_gene: TRBJ1-1; abundance: -; d_gene: -; v_gene: TRBV19; CDR3aa: CASKLQGDTEAFF; CDR3nt: TGTGCCAGTAAGCTACAGGGAGACACTGAAGCTTTCTTT
j_gene: TRBJ2-7; abundance: many; d_gene: TRBD1; v_gene: TRBV20-1; CDR3aa: CSAQGQLSSYEQYF; CDR3nt: TGCAGTGCTCAGGGACAGCTTAGCTCCTACGAGCAGTACTTC
j_gene: TRBJ1-2; abundance: many; d_gene: -; v_gene: TRBV10-2; CDR3aa: CASSESQGFGYTF; CDR3nt: TGCGCCAGCAGTGAAAGTCAAGGGTTCGGCTACACCTTC
j_gene: TRBJ2-7; abundance: many; d_gene: -; v_gene: TRBV7-9; CDR3aa: CASSLVGGYEQYF; CDR3nt: TGTGCCAGCAGCTTAGTCGGGGGATACGAGCAGTACTTC
j_gene: TRBJ2-7; abundance: many; d_gene: TRBD2; v_gene: TRBV28; CDR3aa: CASSPPLAGGVNEQYF; CDR3nt: TGTGCCAGCAGTCCCCCCCTAGCGGGAGGTGTCAACGAGCAGTACTTC
j_gene: TRBJ2-1; abundance: many; d_gene: -; v_gene: TRBV2; CDR3aa: CATTSYNEQFF; CDR3nt: TGTGCCACCACTTCCTACAATGAGCAGTTCTTC
j_gene: TRBJ1-1; abundance: -; d_gene: TRBD1; v_gene: TRBV4-1; CDR3aa: CASILGDRENTEAFF; CDR3nt: TGCGCCAGCATCCTTGGGGACAGAGAGAACACTGAAGCTTTCTTT
j_gene: TRBJ2-7; abundance: many; d_gene: TRBD2; v_gene: TRBV2; CDR3aa: CASSEAIAGYEQYF; CDR3nt: TGTGCCAGCAGTGAAGCCATAGCGGGCTACGAGCAGTACTTC
j_gene: TRBJ2-2; abundance: -; d_gene: TRBD1; v_gene: TRBV28; CDR3aa: CASTLTGGGTGELFF; CDR3nt: TGTGCCAGCACTTTGACAGGGGGCGGTACCGGGGAGCTGTTTTTT
j_gene: TRBJ1-1; abundance: many; d_gene: TRBD1; v_gene: TRBV12-3/TRBV12-4; CDR3aa: CASIRQGGTEAFF; CDR3nt: TGTGCCAGCATTCGACAGGGCGGCACTGAAGCTTTCTTT
j_gene: TRBJ2-2; abundance: many; d_gene: -; v_gene: TRBV13; CDR3aa: CASSFGRWTGELFF; CDR3nt: TGTGCCAGCAGCTTTGGCAGGTGGACCGGGGAGCTGTTTTTT
j_gene: TRBJ2-5; abundance: -; d_gene: TRBD2; v_gene: TRBV6-5; CDR3aa: CASSFGLAGGPDETQYF; CDR3nt: TGTGCCAGCAGTTTTGGACTAGCGGGAGGGCCGGACGAGACCCAGTACTTC
j_gene: TRBJ1-5; abundance: many; d_gene: TRBD1; v_gene: TRBV6-2/TRBV6-3; CDR3aa: CASSYGQGANQPQHF; CDR3nt: TGTGCCAGCAGTTACGGGCAGGGGGCGAATCAGCCCCAGCATTTT
j_gene: TRBJ2-5; abundance: -; d_gene: -; v_gene: TRBV5-1; CDR3aa: CASSLGGMDETQYF; CDR3nt: TGCGCCAGCAGCTTGGGGGGAATGGATGAGACCCAGTACTTC
j_gene: TRBJ1-1; abundance: many; d_gene: TRBD1; v_gene: TRBV7-8; CDR3aa: CASSFPGTGDTEAFF; CDR3nt: TGTGCCAGCAGCTTTCCCGGGACAGGGGACACTGAAGCTTTCTTT
j_gene: TRBJ2-5; abundance: few; d_gene: -; v_gene: TRBV19; CDR3aa: CASSPRQDQETQYF; CDR3nt: TGTGCCAGTAGCCCGAGACAGGACCAAGAGACCCAGTACTTC